Included here is one T cell receptor (beta chain) sequence, with context. The antigen is not known. These data are taken from a study of shared clonotypes between healthy human individuals. Study-level findings and limits: Since donors were few, the genetic and exposure-history diversity represented was limited.

Every subset's genomic DNA went evenly onto several immunoSEQ plates. Ten immunoSEQ deep assay plates were used to sequence unsorted PBMC DNA. Per the original methods: Filtering was not the same, since immunoSEQ gave junction-only sequences without quality scores. TCRdb's copy holds only in-frame clones and misses some; the assay was immunoSEQ multiplex PCR. The V and J calls and the clone size are those of that table, but D and trimming were determined from the DNA. The repertoire holds around 530,000 clones, with around three quarters as singletons. V lost 1 base, J lost 4 bases, and 3 bases stayed unmatched. Germline V gene lookup returns CDR1 SGHRS and CDR2 YFSETQ. CDR3 length equals 15 residues.

The sample taken for sequencing was PBMCs. The receptor's source is a woman aged 40 to 50 in good health. Some clones in this sample may be carry-over from other donors' samples. The chain links TRBV5-1 to TRBJ1-4; 8 bases are a match to TRBD1. CDR3 loop: CASSLRTGNNEKLFF. The DNA of the CDR3 is TGCGCCAGCAGCTTGAGGACAGGGAATAATGAAAAACTGTTTTTT.